This TCR beta chain appears in the sequencing data of a study of cytomegalovirus exposure and HLA in healthy donors. Whole-study results and caveats: Segments of the TCR beta V type were, in most cases, productive about 87% or about 30% of the time in an earlier analysis.

Comments on this clone: What it binds is unknown.

PCR involved 60 Vbeta and 13 Jbeta primers. Generated by immunoSEQ multiplex PCR, the TCRdb table keeps only in-frame clones and is missing some. Among around 110,000 clones, approximately 72% were seen once, and the ten largest hold about 1.6%. Deletions cut 3 bases from V and 3 bases from J, with 8 bases between. This CDR3 has 13 residues. Germline V gives CDR1 LNHDA, CDR2 SQIVND (reference sequence). Sequencing used PBMCs. The TCR sequence derives from a man aged 18 to 29 in good health and CMV-seronegative. V gene TRBV19 combines with J gene TRBJ1-1; the D gene is possibly TRBD1 (5 bases). The CDR3 DNA reads as TGTGCCAGTAGTATGGACATCGACACTGAAGCTTTCTTT. Translation gives CASSMDIDTEAFF.